This is a list of T cell receptor beta chains from one sample in a study of T cells in Graves' hyperthyroidism and ophthalmopathy. TCRdb itself ran the multiplex PCR reads through MiXCR, one entry per CDR3 protein. The table lists some 800,000 distinct CDR3 sequences, roughly 40% of them singletons. Input material: blood. The receptors shown here come from a man aged 18 to 29 with Graves' hyperthyroidism. Each CDR3 is given with its conserved first and last residue. A D gene is named only where the DNA matches it firmly. For some rows the clone size is stated as once, few or many, or as a class when expanded; others skip it.

V	D	J	size	CDR3	DNA
TRBV19	.	TRBJ2-7	few	CASRSGSPNSYEQYF	TGTGCCAGTAGAAGCGGATCCCCTAATAGTTACGAGCAGTACTTC
TRBV20-1	TRBD2	TRBJ2-7	.	CSARPMSGRSYEQYF	TGCAGTGCTAGACCTATGAGCGGGAGAAGCTACGAGCAGTACTTC
TRBV12-3/TRBV12-4	.	TRBJ1-3	.	CASRRFWAGGNTIYF	TGTGCCAGCAGACGATTCTGGGCGGGCGGAAACACCATATATTTT
TRBV4-3	TRBD2	TRBJ2-5	.	CASSQTSGRSETQYF	TGCGCCAGCAGCCAGACTAGCGGGAGGTCAGAGACCCAGTACTTC
TRBV11-2	.	TRBJ2-7	few	CASSPLGSSYEQYF	TGTGCCAGCAGCCCTTTGGGATCTTCCTACGAGCAGTACTTC
TRBV7-9	TRBD1	TRBJ2-5	once	CASSLAAGGLEIQYF	TGTGCCAGCAGCTTAGCGGCAGGGGGCTTGGAGATCCAGTACTTC
TRBV10-3	TRBD1	TRBJ1-1	.	CAIGRRDRADTEAFF	TGTGCCATCGGGAGAAGGGACAGGGCTGACACTGAAGCTTTCTTT
TRBV7-9	.	TRBJ1-2	.	CASRGYEQYFGPVGF	.
TRBV19	TRBD1	TRBJ1-6	many	CATSPGTGGDSPLHF	TGTGCCACCAGCCCCGGGACAGGGGGCGATTCACCCCTCCACTTT
TRBV7-6	TRBD2	TRBJ2-5	.	CASSPGLAGGPAGETQYF	TGTGCCAGCAGCCCGGGACTAGCGGGAGGCCCGGCAGGAGAGACCCAGTACTTC
TRBV6-5	TRBD1	TRBJ2-5	.	CASSYSRQGPQETQYF	TGTGCCAGCAGTTACTCCAGACAGGGCCCACAAGAGACCCAGTACTTC
TRBV11-2	.	TRBJ1-2	many	CASSLDLGYGYTF	TGTGCCAGCAGCTTAGATCTCGGGTATGGCTACACCTTC
TRBV10-3	.	TRBJ2-2	many	CATLGGNTGELFF	TGTGCCACCCTCGGAGGGAACACCGGGGAGCTGTTTTTT
TRBV5-4	.	TRBJ1-6	.	CASTLGGSYNSPLHF	TGTGCCAGCACCCTGGGGGGGTCCTATAATTCACCCCTCCACTTT
TRBV12-3/TRBV12-4	TRBD1	TRBJ1-1	.	CASTRGQGFAFF	TGTGCCAGCACCCGGGGACAGGGGTTTGCTTTCTTT
TRBV13	.	TRBJ2-2	.	CASRPLLGTGELFF	TGTGCCTCCCGTCCTTTACTTGGCACCGGGGAGCTGTTTTTT